The 24 T cell receptor beta chains in this list originate from one sample, sequenced in a study of shared T cell receptors in the human thymus. The data were produced by immunoSEQ multiplex PCR, yet TCRdb's version contains in-frame clones alone and is incomplete. The repertoire holds hundreds of thousands of clones, with approximately 87% as singletons. These data were likewise used in another study, on human thymus T cells.

Sequencing was done on a sample of thymocytes. These receptors all come from a boy younger than two with a congenital heart defect.

The CDR3: CASSILTTDRSEQYF. CDR3 sequence (DNA): TGTGCCAGCAGCATACTCACGACAGACAGAAGCGAGCAGTACTTC. The chain recombines TRBV7-2 with TRBJ2-7, with D possibly matching TRBD1 (5 bases). The CDR3 sequence is 15 residues long. The germline V gene has CDR1 SGHTA and CDR2 FQGNSA. With 5 bases removed from V and 6 bases from J, the gap between germline ends came to 20 bases.

The chain is built from TRBV19 and TRBJ2-5, with no clear D. The CDR3 loop spans 15 amino acids. The germline V and J ends were trimmed by 1 base and 2 bases, with 11 bases remaining between them. Germline CDR1 and CDR2: LNHDA and SQIVND (reference sequence). CDR3 DNA sequence: TGTGCCAGTAGTATAGGGTTGGGCACACAAGAGACCCAGTACTTC. As protein: CASSIGLGTQETQYF. Full variable domain (outside the CDR3, taken from reference TRBV19 and TRBJ2-5): DGGITQSPKYLFRKEGQNVTLSCEQNLNHDAMYWYRQDPGQGLRLIYYSQIVNDFQKGDIAEGYSVSREKKESFPLTVTSAQKNPTAFYLCASSIGLGTQETQYFGPGTRLLVL.

The chain has TRBV6-1 and TRBJ2-2, with D tentatively TRBD1 (6 bases). The CDR3 runs 15 residues. V gave up 8 bases and J gave up 3 bases, with 16 bases separating them. Germline values: CDR1 MNHNS, CDR2 SASEGT. CDR3: CASPTGLTDTGELFF. In nucleotides, the CDR3 is TGTGCCAGCCCTACAGGGTTAACGGACACCGGGGAGCTGTTTTTT.

This clone was recorded only once. The J gene is TRBJ2-4, the V gene TRBV2; possibly TRBD1 for D (5 bases). V lost 8 bases, J lost 0 bases, and 14 bases lay in between. The CDR3 has 15 amino acids. The germline CDR1 and CDR2 sequences are SNHLY and FYNNEI. The CDR3 bases are TGTGCCAGCGACCCAGGGTCGTTAGCCAAAAACATTCAGTACTTC. This translates into CASDPGSLAKNIQYF.

The rearrangement joins TRBV6-1 to TRBJ2-7, with TRBD2 identical over 7 bases. Germline CDR1 and CDR2: MNHNS and SASEGT. The CDR3 totals 16 residues. The V gene end was trimmed by 4 bases and the J gene end by 4 bases; junction bases not matched to a gene: 13. DNA of the CDR3: TGTGCCAGCAGTGTCGTAGCGGGCATAAGACTTTACGAGCAGTACTTC. This codes for CASSVVAGIRLYEQYF.

V usage is TRBV6-5 and J usage is TRBJ2-2; 7 nucleotides align to TRBD2. Looked up from germline, CDR1 is MNHEY and CDR2 is SVGAGI. The V and J ends lost 0 bases and 7 bases, in that order; junction bases with no gene match: 5. The CDR3 has 15 residues. Written as DNA, the CDR3 is TGTGCCAGCAGTTACTCGGGAGGGGTCAACGGGGAGCTGTTTTTT. Translated, it gives CASSYSGGVNGELFF.

The rearrangement joins TRBV27 to TRBJ1-5; tentative D call: TRBD1 (5 bases). V was cut by 6 bases and J by 2 bases, with 14 bases left in between. There are 15 residues in the CDR3. Germline V gene data show CDR1 as MNHEY and CDR2 as SMNVEV (reference sequence). The CDR3 DNA follows: TGTGCCAGCAGAAGGGGTCCGGGGGGCAATCAGCCCCAGCATTTT. Amino acid sequence: CASRRGPGGNQPQHF.

The chain has TRBV6-5 and TRBJ2-7; 7 nucleotides match TRBD2. The CDR3 spans 15 residues. J gave up 3 bases and V 0 bases, and 5 bases lay outside the gene matches. Germline V gene sequence: CDR1 MNHEY, CDR2 SVGAGI. The CDR3 DNA follows: TGTGCCAGCAGTTACTCGGACGGGGGGAGCTACGAGCAGTACTTC. Translation gives CASSYSDGGSYEQYF.

The chain is built from TRBV27 and TRBJ2-7, with D perhaps matching TRBD2 (6 bases). The V gene's germline CDR1 is MNHEY and CDR2 SMNVEV (reference sequence). V dropped 6 bases and J dropped 4 bases, with 13 bases sitting between them. This CDR3 has 13 residues. CDR3: CASRPEGAYEQYF. CDR3 bases: TGTGCCAGCAGGCCGGAGGGAGCATACGAGCAGTACTTC.

The genes are TRBV28 and TRBJ1-1; D is possibly TRBD1 (5 bases). The CDR3 runs 14 residues. Trimming removed 2 bases at V and 4 bases at J, with 11 bases between. Germline CDR1 MDHEN, CDR2 SYDVKM. The CDR3 loop reads CASSLKAGSTEAFF. In DNA form, the CDR3 reads TGTGCCAGCAGTTTAAAGGCAGGGTCCACTGAAGCTTTCTTT.

The rearrangement uses TRBV19 and TRBJ2-7; weak D call: TRBD2 (5 bases). The CDR3 is 16 amino acids. The germline V gene encodes CDR1 LNHDA and CDR2 SQIVND (reference sequence). Deletions cut 0 bases from V and 0 bases from J, with 12 bases between. The CDR3 sequence is CASSIDLWRNSYEQYF. In nucleotides, the CDR3 is TGTGCCAGTAGTATAGATCTATGGAGGAACTCCTACGAGCAGTACTTC.

The chain uses TRBV9 and TRBJ2-3, with D perhaps matching TRBD2 (6 bases). The CDR3 spans 14 residues. Between the trimmed V and J ends, which lost 3 bases and 0 bases, there was a span of 8 bases. Germline values: CDR1 SGDLS, CDR2 YYNGEE. The CDR3 protein is CASSAGGSTDTQYF. The CDR3 DNA reads as TGTGCCAGCAGCGCCGGGGGTAGCACAGATACGCAGTATTTT.

This clone was recorded only once. This chain connects TRBV28 to TRBJ2-1, with TRBD2 matching over 10 bases. Germline values: CDR1 MDHEN, CDR2 SYDVKM. This CDR3 spans 15 amino acids. J gave up 10 bases and V 5 bases, and 11 bases lay outside the gene matches. CDR3 bases: TGTGCCAGCAGTCGAAGCGGGAGGGCAGCAGGAGAGCAGTTCTTC. This codes for CASSRSGRAAGEQFF.

This rearrangement joins TRBV5-1 to TRBJ1-3, with D unresolved. V was cut by 4 bases and J by 4 bases, with 12 bases left in between. The length of the CDR3 is 14 residues. Per the germline V gene, CDR1 is SGHRS and CDR2 is YFSETQ. CDR3 nucleotides: TGCGCCAGCAGCGGAAGGGAGTCCGGAAACACCATATATTTT. It is translated as CASSGRESGNTIYF.

Note on this clone: Other DNA sequences in this sample translate to the same CDR3. The chain employs TRBV19 and TRBJ2-7; D remains ambiguous. V gave up 5 bases and J gave up 3 bases, with 5 bases separating them. This CDR3 is built from 11 residues. Germline-derived CDR1 and CDR2 are LNHDA and SQIVND (reference sequence). CDR3 coding DNA: TGTGCCAGTAGTCCAGGCTACGAGCAGTACTTC. Protein sequence: CASSPGYEQYF.

This chain uses TRBV7-2 with TRBJ2-3, with 12 positions matching TRBD2. In germline, CDR1 is SGHTA, CDR2 FQGNSA. The length of the CDR3 is 17 residues. V was pared by 4 bases and J by 0 bases, with 5 bases of the junction left unmatched. The DNA for the CDR3 is TGTGCCAGCAGCTCGAGACTAGCGGGGGCTAGCACAGATACGCAGTATTTT. Amino acids: CASSSRLAGASTDTQYF.

This chain joins TRBV5-1 and TRBJ2-1, with TRBD2 matching 10 bases. Germline V gene data show CDR1 as SGHRS and CDR2 as YFSETQ. This CDR3 comprises 15 residues. V lost 4 bases and J lost 6; bases outside the gene matches: 7. CDR3 sequence: CASSATSGKGNEQFF. The DNA of the CDR3 is TGCGCCAGCAGCGCTACTAGCGGGAAGGGCAATGAGCAGTTCTTC.

This clone showed up just once. The chain carries TRBV5-1 and TRBJ2-3; 10 bases agree with TRBD2. The CDR3 runs 17 residues. Germline-derived CDR1 and CDR2 are SGHRS and YFSETQ. Losses at the gene ends were 0 bases for V and 2 bases for J; bases not matched to a gene: 6. The CDR3 DNA reads TGCGCCAGCAGCTTGGTTAGTAGCGGGAGGATCACAGATACGCAGTATTTT. It is translated as CASSLVSSGRITDTQYF. Variable domain in full (rest from reference TRBV5-1 and TRBJ2-3): KAGVTQTPRYLIKTRGQQVTLSCSPISGHRSVSWYQQTPGQGLQFLFEYFSETQRNKGNFPGRFSGRQFSNSRSEMNVSTLELGDSALYLCASSLVSSGRITDTQYFGPGTRLTVL.

The chain joins TRBV5-6 to TRBJ1-1; D is undetermined. The CDR3 is 12 residues long. Trimming left V 3 bases short and J 9 bases short, with 12 bases between. Germline assignment: CDR1 SGHDT and CDR2 YYEEEE. CDR3 bases: TGTGCCAGCAGCTCGGGTCCCACCAAAGCTTTCTTT. This translates into CASSSGPTKAFF.

The V and J genes are TRBV2 and TRBJ1-1; D ambiguous. CDR3 size: 14 residues. Deletions cut 9 bases from V and 0 bases from J, with 14 bases between. Germline V lookup: CDR1 SNHLY, CDR2 FYNNEI. The CDR3 region is CASSEPEMNTEAFF. The CDR3 nucleotides read TGTGCCAGTAGCGAACCGGAGATGAACACTGAAGCTTTCTTT.

This rearrangement joins TRBV7-6 to TRBJ2-5; 8 positions agree with TRBD2. Judging by the DNA end, TRBJ2-7 fits better; the J call may be wrong. From germline, CDR1 is SGHVS and CDR2 FNYEAQ. The CDR3 is made up of 16 amino acids. The CDR3 bases are TGTGCCAGCAGCTTAGGTCCTGCCGGGGGGGCCTACGAGCAGTACTTC. Translated: CASSLGPAGGAYEQYF.

This clone turned up a few times. The chain uses TRBV7-9 and TRBJ2-5, with 9 bases that match TRBD2. V lost 1 base to trimming and J lost 0 bases; unmatched junction nucleotides: 9. The germline V gene has CDR1 SEHNR and CDR2 FQNEAQ (reference sequence). The CDR3 length is 18 residues. CDR3 loop: CASSLDLARLADQETQYF. For the CDR3, the DNA is TGTGCCAGCAGCTTAGATCTCGCAAGACTAGCGGACCAAGAGACCCAGTACTTC. The full variable domain, completed using reference TRBV7-9 and TRBJ2-5, is DTGVSQNPRHKITKRGQNVTFRCDPISEHNRLYWYRQTLGQGPEFLTYFQNEAQLEKSRLLSDRFSAERPKGSFSTLEIQRTEQGDSAMYLCASSLDLARLADQETQYFGPGTRLLVL.

This clone occurred once. The genes are TRBV27 and TRBJ2-7, with D possibly being TRBD1 (6 bases). V lost 5 bases to trimming and J lost 2 bases, with 13 bases between them. This CDR3 is built from 14 residues. Germline V CDR1 and CDR2: MNHEY, SMNVEV (reference sequence). The CDR3 sequence: CASSGQGRTYEQYF. The CDR3, as DNA: TGTGCCAGCAGTGGGCAGGGGCGGACCTACGAGCAGTACTTC.

The J gene is TRBJ1-1, the V gene TRBV18, with D perhaps matching TRBD1 (5 bases). The V end was cut by 4 bases, the J end by 2 bases, with 11 bases between. The germline CDR1 and CDR2 sequences are KGHSH and LQKENI. The CDR3 extends over 14 amino acids. The CDR3 DNA follows: TGTGCCAGCTCACACCTAACAGGTAACACTGAAGCTTTCTTT. It is translated as CASSHLTGNTEAFF.